This note documents a single T cell receptor beta chain sequence. This record belongs to a study of blood T cell repertoires in COVID-19. The CDR3 runs 14 residues. Trimming cost V 4 bases and J 5 bases, with 15 bases left between them. Germline V gene data show CDR1 as SGHRS and CDR2 as YFSETQ. How the authors handled the data: Researchers report that nucleated cell counts were estimated from reference gene primer amplification. Libraries were prepared by immunoSEQ multiplex PCR; TCRdb keeps only in-frame clonotypes and omits some of them. The DNA was the basis for D and trimming; V, J and clone size are from that table. The data contain roughly 90,000 clones, around 81% of them singletons.

The source of this sequence is a man in his fifties or sixties with acute or convalescent COVID-19. The sample was peripheral blood. The gene calls are TRBV5-1 and TRBJ2-5; possible D gene TRBD2, 6 bases. The CDR3: CASSARDGGETQYF. CDR3 DNA sequence: TGCGCCAGCAGCGCTCGGGACGGAGGGGAGACCCAGTACTTC. The full variable domain, with the rest looked up from reference TRBV5-1 and TRBJ2-5, is KAGVTQTPRYLIKTRGQQVTLSCSPISGHRSVSWYQQTPGQGLQFLFEYFSETQRNKGNFPGRFSGRQFSNSRSEMNVSTLELGDSALYLCASSARDGGETQYFGPGTRLLVL.